This TCR beta chain appears in the sequencing data of a study of blood T cell repertoires in COVID-19. Turning to the study itself: Acute and convalescent COVID-19 samples came from the United States, Italy and Spain. PBMCs, B-cell-depleted T cells, or T cells provided the cDNA or gDNA that made up the material.

Only one count was recorded for this clone. Trimming shortened V by 0 bases and J by 6 bases, and 6 bases separated the two germline ends. The CDR3 totals 13 residues. The V gene's germline CDR1 is SEHNR and CDR2 FQNEAQ (reference sequence). Study processing details: How many nucleated cells were present was estimated from reference gene primer amplification. Assay used: immunoSEQ multiplex PCR; TCRdb lists only in-frame clones, some missing. V, J and clone size are taken as reported in that table, and D and trimming were inferred from the DNA itself. The sample has 60,000 or so clones, 80% to 90% seen once.

The clonotype originates from a human donor with active COVID-19. The donor label of this sample is uncertain. The chain is built from TRBV7-9 and TRBJ2-1; D is ambiguous. The specimen was peripheral blood. For the CDR3, the DNA is TGTGCCAGCAGCTTAGCACCGGGCAATGAGCAGTTCTTC. Amino acids: CASSLAPGNEQFF.